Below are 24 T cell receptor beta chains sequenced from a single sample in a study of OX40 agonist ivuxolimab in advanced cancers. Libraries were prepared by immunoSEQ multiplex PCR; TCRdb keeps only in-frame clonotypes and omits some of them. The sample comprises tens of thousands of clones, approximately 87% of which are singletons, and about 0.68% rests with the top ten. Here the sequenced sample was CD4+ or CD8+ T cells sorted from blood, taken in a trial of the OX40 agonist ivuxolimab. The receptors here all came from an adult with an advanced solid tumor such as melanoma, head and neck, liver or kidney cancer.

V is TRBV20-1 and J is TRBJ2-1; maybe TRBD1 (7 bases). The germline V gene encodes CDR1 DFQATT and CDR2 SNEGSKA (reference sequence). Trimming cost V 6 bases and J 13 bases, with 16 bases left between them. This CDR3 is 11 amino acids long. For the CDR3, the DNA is TGCAGTGCCGACAGGGACTTCTCTCAGTTCTTC. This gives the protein CSADRDFSQFF.

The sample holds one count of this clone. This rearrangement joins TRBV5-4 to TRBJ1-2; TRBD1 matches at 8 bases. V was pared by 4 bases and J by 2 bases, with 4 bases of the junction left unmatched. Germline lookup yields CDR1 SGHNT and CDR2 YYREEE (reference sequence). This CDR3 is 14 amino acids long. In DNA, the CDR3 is TGTGCCAGCAGCCCGACAGGGGCCAACTATGGCTACACCTTC. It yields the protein CASSPTGANYGYTF.

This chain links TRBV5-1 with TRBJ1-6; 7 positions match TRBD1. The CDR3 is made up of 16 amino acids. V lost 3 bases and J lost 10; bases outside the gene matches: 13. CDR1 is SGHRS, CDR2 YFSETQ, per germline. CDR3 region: CASSSEYRGLGSPLHF. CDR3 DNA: TGCGCCAGCAGCTCGGAATACAGGGGTTTGGGCTCACCCCTCCACTTT.

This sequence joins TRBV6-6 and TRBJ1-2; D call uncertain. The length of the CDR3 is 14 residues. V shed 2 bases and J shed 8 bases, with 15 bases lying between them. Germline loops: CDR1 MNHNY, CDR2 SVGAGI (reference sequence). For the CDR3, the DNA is TGTGCCAGCAGTTACGAACTTCCTTTTGGGGGCTACACCTTC. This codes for CASSYELPFGGYTF.

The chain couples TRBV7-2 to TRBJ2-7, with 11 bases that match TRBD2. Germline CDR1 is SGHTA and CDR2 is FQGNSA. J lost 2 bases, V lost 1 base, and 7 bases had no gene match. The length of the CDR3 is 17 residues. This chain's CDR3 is CASSLGSSGGTPYEQYF. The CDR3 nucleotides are TGTGCCAGCAGCTTAGGCTCTAGCGGGGGGACACCCTACGAGCAGTACTTC.

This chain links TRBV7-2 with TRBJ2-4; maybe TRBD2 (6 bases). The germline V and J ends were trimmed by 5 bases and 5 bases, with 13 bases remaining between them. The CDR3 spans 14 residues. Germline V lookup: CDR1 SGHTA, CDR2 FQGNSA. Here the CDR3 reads CASSPGRGQNIQYF. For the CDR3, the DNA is TGTGCCAGCAGCCCAGGGCGGGGACAAAACATTCAGTACTTC.

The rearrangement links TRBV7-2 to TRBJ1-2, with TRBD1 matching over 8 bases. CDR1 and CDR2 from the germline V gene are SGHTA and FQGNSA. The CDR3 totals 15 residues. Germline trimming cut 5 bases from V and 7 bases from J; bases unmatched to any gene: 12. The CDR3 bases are TGTGCCAGCAGCGCCCCCTCGACAGGGGTTGGTGGCTACACCTTC. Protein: CASSAPSTGVGGYTF. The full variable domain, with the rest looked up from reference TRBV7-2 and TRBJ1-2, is GAGVSQSPSNKVTEKGKDVELRCDPISGHTALYWYRQSLGQGLEFLIYFQGNSAPDKSGLPSDRFSAERTGGSVSTLTIQRTQQEDSAVYLCASSAPSTGVGGYTFGSGTRLTVV.

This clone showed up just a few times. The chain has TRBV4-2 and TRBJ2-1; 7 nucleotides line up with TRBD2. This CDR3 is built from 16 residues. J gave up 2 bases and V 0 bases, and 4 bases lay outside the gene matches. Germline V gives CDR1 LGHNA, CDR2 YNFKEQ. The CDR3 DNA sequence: TGTGCCAGCAGCCAAGATGGGCTAGCGGCCTACAATGAGCAGTTCTTC. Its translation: CASSQDGLAAYNEQFF.

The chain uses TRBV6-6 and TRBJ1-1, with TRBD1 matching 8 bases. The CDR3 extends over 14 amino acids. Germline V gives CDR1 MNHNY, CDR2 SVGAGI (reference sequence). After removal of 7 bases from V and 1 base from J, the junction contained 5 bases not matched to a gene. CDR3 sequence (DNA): TGTGCCAGCATCCGAGGACAGGGGAACACTGAAGCTTTCTTT. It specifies CASIRGQGNTEAFF.

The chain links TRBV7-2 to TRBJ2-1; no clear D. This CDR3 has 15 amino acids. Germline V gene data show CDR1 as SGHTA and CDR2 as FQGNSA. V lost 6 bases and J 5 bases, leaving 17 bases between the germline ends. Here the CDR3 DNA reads TGTGCCAGCAGAAGAAATGTAGGGTTCGACAATGAGCAGTTCTTC. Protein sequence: CASRRNVGFDNEQFF.

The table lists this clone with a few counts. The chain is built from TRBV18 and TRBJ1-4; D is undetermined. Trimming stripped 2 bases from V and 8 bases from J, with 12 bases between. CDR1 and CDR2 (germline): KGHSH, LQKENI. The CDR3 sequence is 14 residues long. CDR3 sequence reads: CASSPSAMGEKLFF. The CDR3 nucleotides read TGTGCCAGCTCACCATCGGCAATGGGGGAAAAACTGTTTTTT.

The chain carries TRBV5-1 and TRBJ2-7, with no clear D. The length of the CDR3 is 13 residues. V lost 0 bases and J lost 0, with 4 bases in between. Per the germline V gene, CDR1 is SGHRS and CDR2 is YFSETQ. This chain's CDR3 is CASSLDGSYEQYF. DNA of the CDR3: TGCGCCAGCAGCTTGGACGGCTCCTACGAGCAGTACTTC.

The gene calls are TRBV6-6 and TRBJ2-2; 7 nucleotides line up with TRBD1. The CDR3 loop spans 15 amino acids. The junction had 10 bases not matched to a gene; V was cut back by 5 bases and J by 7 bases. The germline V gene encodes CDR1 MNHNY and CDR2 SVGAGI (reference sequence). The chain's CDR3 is CASSDQTGSGGELFF. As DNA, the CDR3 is TGTGCCAGCAGTGACCAGACAGGGTCGGGCGGGGAGCTGTTTTTT.

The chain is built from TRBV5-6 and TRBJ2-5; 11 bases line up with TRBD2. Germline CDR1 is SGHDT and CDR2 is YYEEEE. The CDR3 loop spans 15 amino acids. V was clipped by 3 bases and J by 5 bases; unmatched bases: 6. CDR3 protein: CASSSLAGGHETQYF. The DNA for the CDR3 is TGTGCCAGCAGCTCCTTAGCGGGGGGGCATGAGACCCAGTACTTC.

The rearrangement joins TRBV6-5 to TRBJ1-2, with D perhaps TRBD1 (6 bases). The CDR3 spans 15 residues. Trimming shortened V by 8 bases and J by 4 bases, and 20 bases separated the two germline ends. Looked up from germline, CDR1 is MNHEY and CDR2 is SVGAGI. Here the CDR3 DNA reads TGTGCCAGCGGGGGCTTAGGGGGGCGAGGCTATGGCTACACCTTC. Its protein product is CASGGLGGRGYGYTF.

The CDR3, as DNA: TGTGCCAGTAGTTCCTTCTCGGTAGGGGCCTCTTCACCCCTCCACTTT. This sequence encodes CASSSFSVGASSPLHF. V and J are TRBV19 and TRBJ1-6; weak D call: TRBD1 (5 bases). The germline CDR1 and CDR2 sequences are LNHDA and SQIVND (reference sequence). This CDR3 contains 16 residues. V shed 5 bases and J shed 9 bases, with 20 bases lying between them.

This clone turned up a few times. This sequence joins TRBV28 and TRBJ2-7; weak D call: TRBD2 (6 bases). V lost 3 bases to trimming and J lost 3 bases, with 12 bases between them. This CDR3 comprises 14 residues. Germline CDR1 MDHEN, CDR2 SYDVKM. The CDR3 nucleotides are TGTGCCAGCAGTTTGGGTACCGGGAGCTACGAGCAGTACTTC. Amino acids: CASSLGTGSYEQYF.

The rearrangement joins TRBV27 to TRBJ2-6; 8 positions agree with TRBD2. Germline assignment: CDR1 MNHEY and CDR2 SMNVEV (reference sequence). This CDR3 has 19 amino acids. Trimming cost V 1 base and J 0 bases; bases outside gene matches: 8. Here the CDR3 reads CASSLLGRGGASGANVLTF. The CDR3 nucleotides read TGTGCCAGCAGTTTATTAGGCCGGGGGGGGGCCTCTGGGGCCAACGTCCTGACTTTC.

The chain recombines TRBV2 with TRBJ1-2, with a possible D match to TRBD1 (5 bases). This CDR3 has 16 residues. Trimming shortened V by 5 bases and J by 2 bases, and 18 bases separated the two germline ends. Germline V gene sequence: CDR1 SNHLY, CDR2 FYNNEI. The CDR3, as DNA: TGTGCCAGCAGTCAAACTAGGGACGGACGGAACTATGGCTACACCTTC. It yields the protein CASSQTRDGRNYGYTF.

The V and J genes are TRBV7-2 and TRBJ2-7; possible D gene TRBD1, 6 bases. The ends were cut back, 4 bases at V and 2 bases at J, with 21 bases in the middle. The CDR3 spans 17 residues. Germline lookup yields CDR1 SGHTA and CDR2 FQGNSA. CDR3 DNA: TGTGCCAGCAGCTCAGAAAGCTTTGGGGGCTTCACCTACGAGCAGTACTTC. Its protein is CASSSESFGGFTYEQYF.

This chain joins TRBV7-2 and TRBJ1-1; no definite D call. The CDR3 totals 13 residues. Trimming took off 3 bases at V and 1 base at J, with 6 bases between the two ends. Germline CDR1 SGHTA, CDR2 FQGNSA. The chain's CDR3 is CASSFVRNTEAFF. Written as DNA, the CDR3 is TGTGCCAGCAGCTTTGTGCGGAACACTGAAGCTTTCTTT.

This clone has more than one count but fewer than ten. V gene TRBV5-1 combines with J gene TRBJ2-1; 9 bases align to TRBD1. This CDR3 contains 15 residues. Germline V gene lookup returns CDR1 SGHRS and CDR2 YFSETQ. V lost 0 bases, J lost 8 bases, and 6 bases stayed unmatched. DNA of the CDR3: TGCGCCAGCAGCTTGGGGGACAGGGAGTTGGATGAGCAGTTCTTC. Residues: CASSLGDRELDEQFF.

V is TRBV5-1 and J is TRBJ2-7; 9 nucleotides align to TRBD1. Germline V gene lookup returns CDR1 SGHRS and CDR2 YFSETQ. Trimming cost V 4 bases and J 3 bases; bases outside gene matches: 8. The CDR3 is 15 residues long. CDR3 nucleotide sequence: TGCGCCAGCAGCACGGGACAGGGTGGCGTCTACGAGCAGTACTTC. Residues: CASSTGQGGVYEQYF. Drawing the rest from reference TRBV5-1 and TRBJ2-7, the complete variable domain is KAGVTQTPRYLIKTRGQQVTLSCSPISGHRSVSWYQQTPGQGLQFLFEYFSETQRNKGNFPGRFSGRQFSNSRSEMNVSTLELGDSALYLCASSTGQGGVYEQYFGPGTRLTVT.

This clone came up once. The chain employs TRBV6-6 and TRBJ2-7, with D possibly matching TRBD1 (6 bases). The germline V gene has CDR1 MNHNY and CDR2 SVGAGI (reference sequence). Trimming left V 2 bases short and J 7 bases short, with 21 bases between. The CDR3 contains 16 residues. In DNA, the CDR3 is TGTGCCAGCAGTTACCCTGGGGGACAAAGAGCTTGGGAGCAGTACTTC. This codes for CASSYPGGQRAWEQYF.